The 17 T cell receptor beta chains listed next were all sequenced from one sample in a study of blood T cell repertoires in COVID-19. The method was immunoSEQ multiplex PCR; TCRdb's version includes in-frame clones alone and lacks a portion of them. Among fewer than 150,000 clones, around 87% were seen once, and the ten largest hold under 6%. Specimen: peripheral blood. These receptors came from a human donor in a cohort sampled during active COVID-19.

The genes are TRBV2 and TRBJ1-2; no clear D. CDR1 SNHLY and CDR2 FYNNEI come from the germline V gene. The CDR3 length is 17 residues. Trimming pared 7 bases from V and 4 bases from J, leaving 25 bases between. The CDR3 spells CASNEEGPGIPGYGYTF. The CDR3 nucleotides are TGTGCCAGCAACGAGGAGGGTCCGGGGATCCCTGGCTATGGCTACACCTTC.

The chain recombines TRBV19 with TRBJ1-5, with 7 bases aligning to TRBD1. The V segment lost 4 bases and the J segment 0 bases; nucleotides outside the gene matches: 3. Per germline, CDR1 LNHDA and CDR2 SQIVND (reference sequence). This CDR3 is 15 amino acids long. The CDR3, as DNA: TGTGCCAGTAGTACGGACAGGAATAGCAATCAGCCCCAGCATTTT. This gives the protein CASSTDRNSNQPQHF.

This chain joins TRBV27 and TRBJ2-7, with D possibly being TRBD1 (6 bases). The CDR3 spans 14 residues. The germline V gene has CDR1 MNHEY and CDR2 SMNVEV (reference sequence). V gave up 0 bases and J gave up 3 bases, with 9 bases separating them. As DNA, the CDR3 is TGTGCCAGCAGTTTATCGGGGACACACTACGAGCAGTACTTC. This sequence encodes CASSLSGTHYEQYF.

The genes are TRBV4-2 and TRBJ2-7; D perhaps matches TRBD1 (7 bases). V lost 3 bases and J 4 bases, leaving 16 bases between the germline ends. This CDR3 is 15 amino acids long. The V gene's germline CDR1 is LGHNA and CDR2 YNFKEQ. The CDR3 region is CASSQADREDYEQYF. The CDR3 DNA sequence: TGTGCCAGCAGCCAGGCAGACAGGGAGGATTACGAGCAGTACTTC.

Concerning this clone: One end of the junction does not line up with germline, which may come from a read error. DNA for the CDR3: TGTGCCAGCAGCCGAACTATACAGGGCTTGAAGACTGAAGCTTTCTTT. Its translation: CASSRTIQGLKTEAFF. This rearrangement joins TRBV27 to TRBJ1-1, with D perhaps matching TRBD1 (6 bases). The CDR3 is 16 residues long. Germline V CDR1 and CDR2: MNHEY, SMNVEV (reference sequence).

The chain links TRBV6-5 to TRBJ2-1, with 10 positions matching TRBD1. The CDR3 has 15 residues. With 5 bases clipped from V and 5 bases from J, the junction kept 6 bases outside the gene matches. Germline V CDR1 and CDR2: MNHEY, SVGAGI. In DNA form, the CDR3 reads TGTGCCAGCAGTACGGACAGGGGGGTGAACAATGAGCAGTTCTTC. This sequence encodes CASSTDRGVNNEQFF.

The V gene is TRBV2, the J gene TRBJ1-5; TRBD1 might be the D (6 bases). The CDR3 has 14 residues. Germline V gene lookup returns CDR1 SNHLY and CDR2 FYNNEI. V shed 8 bases and J shed 6 bases, with 17 bases lying between them. CDR3 sequence reads: CASGIYRARQPQHF. As DNA, the CDR3 is TGTGCCAGCGGAATCTACAGGGCGCGTCAGCCCCAGCATTTT.

The chain couples TRBV11-2 to TRBJ2-1; 9 positions agree with TRBD1. J lost 6 bases, V lost 8 bases, and 8 bases had no gene match. Germline V gives CDR1 SGHAT, CDR2 FQNNGV. The CDR3 loop spans 14 amino acids. CDR3 region: CASGNRGPSNEQFF. The CDR3 DNA reads TGTGCCAGCGGCAACAGGGGGCCGTCCAATGAGCAGTTCTTC.

The CDR3 DNA follows: TGTGCCAGCGGAGTCGATAGGAACACTGAAGCTTTCTTT. Amino acid sequence: CASGVDRNTEAFF. The chain couples TRBV11-2 to TRBJ1-1; no clear D. The ends were cut back, 8 bases at V and 1 base at J, with 11 bases in the middle. Germline-derived CDR1 and CDR2 are SGHAT and FQNNGV. The CDR3 extends over 13 amino acids. Supplemented by reference TRBV11-2 and TRBJ1-1, the full variable domain reads EAGVAQSPRYKIIEKRQSVAFWCNPISGHATLYWYQQILGQGPKLLIQFQNNGVVDDSQLPKDRFSAERLKGVDSTLKIQPAKLEDSAVYLCASGVDRNTEAFFGQGTRLTVV.

This clone was recorded at least ten times. The chain combines TRBV7-2 with TRBJ1-5, with D possibly matching TRBD1 (5 bases). The germline V gene encodes CDR1 SGHTA and CDR2 FQGNSA. Trimming took off 2 bases at V and 2 bases at J, with 7 bases between the two ends. This CDR3 spans 14 amino acids. CDR3 protein: CASSLQGRNQPQHF. The CDR3 coding sequence is TGTGCCAGCAGCTTACAGGGCCGCAATCAGCCCCAGCATTTT.

The V gene is TRBV27, the J gene TRBJ2-3, with no clear D. This CDR3 contains 13 residues. Germline V lookup: CDR1 MNHEY, CDR2 SMNVEV (reference sequence). Trimming cost V 6 bases and J 2 bases, with 9 bases left between them. The CDR3 here is CASSYSPTDTQYF. In DNA form, the CDR3 reads TGTGCCAGCAGCTACTCCCCCACAGATACGCAGTATTTT.

The chain uses TRBV29-1 and TRBJ2-3; 10 bases are a match to TRBD2. Germline V gene data show CDR1 as SQVTM and CDR2 as ANQGSEA. With 2 bases clipped from V and 1 base from J, the junction kept 3 bases outside the gene matches. This CDR3 region has 15 residues. CDR3 residues: CSVEPLAGGTDTQYF. The CDR3 DNA reads as TGCAGCGTTGAACCTCTAGCGGGGGGCACAGATACGCAGTATTTT.

V and J are TRBV27 and TRBJ2-1; D uncertain. The CDR3 covers 13 residues. Per the germline V gene, CDR1 is MNHEY and CDR2 is SMNVEV (reference sequence). Trimming cost V 5 bases and J 5 bases, with 10 bases left between them. In DNA form, the CDR3 reads TGTGCCAGCAGTCCCACAACACACAATGAGCAGTTCTTC. Translation: CASSPTTHNEQFF.

The V call is TRBV7-2, the J call TRBJ2-1, with a tentative D call TRBD1 (6 bases). Per the germline V gene, CDR1 is SGHTA and CDR2 is FQGNSA. The V end was cut by 6 bases, the J end by 3 bases, with 12 bases between. This CDR3 contains 14 residues. CDR3 loop: CASRPRTDYNEQFF. The CDR3 DNA reads as TGTGCCAGCAGGCCCCGGACAGACTACAATGAGCAGTTCTTC.

This chain joins TRBV4-2 and TRBJ2-7; D not certain. V lost 4 bases to trimming and J lost 3 bases, with 16 bases between them. The CDR3 is made up of 15 amino acids. The germline gives CDR1 LGHNA, CDR2 YNFKEQ. CDR3 in amino acids: CASSRSPEESYEQYF. The CDR3 DNA follows: TGTGCCAGCAGCCGGTCCCCCGAAGAGAGCTACGAGCAGTACTTC.

The chain carries TRBV23-1 and TRBJ1-1; no definite D call. TRBV23-1 is reported as an ORF; its role is uncertain. This CDR3 comprises 12 residues. Trimming stripped 4 bases from V and 7 bases from J, with 10 bases between. The CDR3: CASSPRTVEAFF. The CDR3 coding sequence is TGCGCCAGCAGTCCACGGACTGTTGAAGCTTTCTTT.

The chain joins TRBV21-1 to TRBJ2-7; the table's D call, TRBD1, was not checked against the DNA. TRBV21-1 is flagged as a pseudogene. The CDR3 runs to 14 residues. CDR3 loop: CASSTTGTHYEQYF. The CDR3 coding sequence is TGTGCCAGCAGCACCACAGGGACCCACTACGAGCAGTACTTC.